The 26 T cell receptor beta chains below come from one sample, sequenced in a study of cytomegalovirus exposure and HLA in healthy donors. The PCR had 60 Vbeta and 13 Jbeta primers. Sequencing used immunoSEQ multiplex PCR; TCRdb keeps in-frame clones, though not all of them. Of about 160,000 clones listed, approximately 70% are singletons. Sequencing was done on a sample of PBMCs. The receptors stem from a man aged 35-49 years in good health and CMV-seropositive.

V gene TRBV7-2 combines with J gene TRBJ1-5; D remains unclear. The germline gives CDR1 SGHTA, CDR2 FQGNSA. This CDR3 has 13 amino acids. Trimming cost V 2 bases and J 2 bases, with 4 bases left between them. As DNA, the CDR3 is TGTGCCAGCAGCTTAAGCGGCAATCAGCCCCAGCATTTT. Amino acid sequence: CASSLSGNQPQHF.

This chain uses TRBV29-1 with TRBJ1-1, with 8 nucleotides matching TRBD1. This CDR3 has 13 amino acids. Germline trimming cut 4 bases from V and 6 bases from J; bases unmatched to any gene: 7. CDR1 is SQVTM, CDR2 ANQGSEA, per germline. CDR3 coding DNA: TGCAGCGTTGTTTCAGGGGGCTCGTCTGAAGCTTTCTTT. This translates into CSVVSGGSSEAFF.

This sequence joins TRBV18 and TRBJ1-6; 8 nucleotides align to TRBD1. Germline V lookup: CDR1 KGHSH, CDR2 LQKENI. The trim removed 6 bases at V and 6 bases at J, leaving 13 bases unmatched. The CDR3 contains 17 residues. The CDR3, as DNA: TGTGCCAGCTCCCAGATCGCACGGACAGGGCCTAATTCACCCCTCCACTTT. Translating gives CASSQIARTGPNSPLHF.

The rearrangement uses TRBV5-1 and TRBJ2-7; 8 nucleotides agree with TRBD1. The ends lost 2 bases at V and 7 bases at J; junction bases unmatched: 11. The CDR3 is 15 residues long. Germline V gene data show CDR1 as SGHRS and CDR2 as YFSETQ. The CDR3 spells CASSFADRGMGEQYF. CDR3 bases: TGCGCCAGCAGCTTTGCTGACAGGGGTATGGGGGAGCAGTACTTC.

V and J are TRBV19 and TRBJ2-5; 9 nucleotides agree with TRBD2. The V and J ends lost 7 bases and 5 bases, in that order; junction bases with no gene match: 11. Germline V gene data show CDR1 as LNHDA and CDR2 as SQIVND (reference sequence). CDR3 length: 15 residues. The CDR3 reads CASMARGAGGETQYF. Here the CDR3 DNA reads TGTGCCAGTATGGCCCGGGGGGCGGGGGGGGAGACCCAGTACTTC.

This chain joins TRBV6-6 and TRBJ1-1; D unclear. Deletions cut 0 bases from V and 1 base from J, with 6 bases between. Germline V gene sequence: CDR1 MNHNY, CDR2 SVGAGI (reference sequence). This CDR3 is built from 14 residues. This CDR3 is CASSYSAANTEAFF. In nucleotides, the CDR3 is TGTGCCAGCAGTTACTCGGCGGCGAACACTGAAGCTTTCTTT.

The gene calls are TRBV2 and TRBJ2-7; 7 bases agree with TRBD1. The CDR3 is 13 amino acids. Germline values: CDR1 SNHLY, CDR2 FYNNEI. V shed 4 bases, J shed 7 bases, and the junction held 7 bases outside the gene matches. The CDR3 region has the DNA TGTGCCAGCAGTGCCTCGGGACAGCGGGAGCAGTACTTC. It codes for CASSASGQREQYF.

The rearrangement joins TRBV7-2 to TRBJ2-5, with 9 nucleotides matching TRBD2. The CDR3 consists of 16 residues. V was clipped by 8 bases and J by 5 bases; unmatched bases: 15. Looked up from germline, CDR1 is SGHTA and CDR2 is FQGNSA. The CDR3 sequence is CASCRGARGGRETQYF. The CDR3 bases are TGTGCCAGCTGCCGGGGGGCGCGGGGGGGCCGGGAGACCCAGTACTTC.

This clone was detected once. At one of its ends the junction is not consistent with the germline gene, which may arise from a read error. The chain joins TRBV7-7 to TRBJ2-5, with 11 bases lining up with TRBD2. Germline assignment: CDR1 SSHAT and CDR2 FNYEAQ (reference sequence). The CDR3 contains 15 residues. The CDR3 nucleotides are TGTGCTAGCAGCAAGGGACTAGCGGCGGTAGAGACCCAGTACTTC. Translated, it gives CASSKGLAAVETQYF.

CDR3 sequence: CASSLRLAVPGDEQFF. CDR3 bases: TGTGCCAGCAGCTTACGACTAGCGGTCCCAGGCGATGAGCAGTTCTTC. The V gene is TRBV7-2, the J gene TRBJ2-1; TRBD2 matches at 9 bases. The J segment lost 8 bases and the V segment lost 2 bases, leaving 10 bases of the junction unmatched. There are 16 residues in the CDR3. CDR1 is SGHTA, CDR2 FQGNSA, per germline.

This rearrangement joins TRBV30 to TRBJ1-4, with D maybe TRBD1 (5 bases). Trimming removed 1 base from V and 10 bases from J, with 19 bases in between. The CDR3 is 15 residues long. Germline CDR1 reads GTSNPN; CDR2 reads SVGIG (reference sequence). CDR3: CAWSGYRRITGKLFF. DNA for the CDR3: TGTGCCTGGAGTGGATACAGGCGAATTACAGGAAAACTGTTTTTT.

The J gene is TRBJ1-5, the V gene TRBV5-1; weak D call: TRBD1 (6 bases). CDR1 SGHRS and CDR2 YFSETQ come from the germline V gene. V lost 0 bases to trimming and J lost 2 bases, with 6 bases between them. There are 14 residues in the CDR3. The CDR3 loop is CASSLDRGNQPQHF. In DNA form, the CDR3 reads TGCGCCAGCAGCTTGGACAGGGGCAATCAGCCCCAGCATTTT.

This clone appeared a few times. The gene calls are TRBV6-6 and TRBJ2-2; 11 bases match TRBD1. The J segment lost 2 bases and the V segment lost 6 bases, leaving 5 bases of the junction unmatched. Looked up from germline, CDR1 is MNHNY and CDR2 is SVGAGI (reference sequence). This CDR3 contains 16 residues. As DNA, the CDR3 is TGTGCCAGCAGACGAGGGACAGGGGGTAACACCGGGGAGCTGTTTTTT. Amino acids: CASRRGTGGNTGELFF.

The chain has TRBV25-1 and TRBJ2-5; TRBD2 agrees at 9 bases. CDR3 length: 16 amino acids. Trimming took 1 base from V and 5 from J; bases not matched to a gene: 8. Germline assignment: CDR1 MGHDK and CDR2 SYGVNS. The CDR3 here is CASSESLRGGPETQYF. Written as DNA, the CDR3 is TGTGCCAGCAGTGAATCATTGCGGGGGGGCCCTGAGACCCAGTACTTC.

The genes are TRBV7-6 and TRBJ2-5, with TRBD1 identical over 8 bases. The CDR3 has 16 amino acids. V was clipped by 4 bases and J by 2 bases; unmatched bases: 9. Germline CDR1 and CDR2: SGHVS and FNYEAQ. CDR3 nucleotide sequence: TGTGCCAGCAGCTCTGTCCATCGGACAGGGCAAGAGACCCAGTACTTC. Its protein product is CASSSVHRTGQETQYF.

This clone appeared a few times. V gene TRBV18 combines with J gene TRBJ1-1; D is ambiguous. Trimming removed 4 bases at V and 0 bases at J, with 6 bases between. Looked up from germline, CDR1 is KGHSH and CDR2 is LQKENI. There are 13 residues in the CDR3. CDR3 in amino acids: CASSRGVNTEAFF. Here the CDR3 DNA reads TGTGCCAGCTCACGGGGAGTGAACACTGAAGCTTTCTTT.

The table lists this clone with a few counts. The V call is TRBV19, the J call TRBJ1-1; the match to TRBD1 covers 7 bases. V dropped 10 bases and J dropped 0; count of bases not matched to a gene: 11. This CDR3 is 15 amino acids long. CDR1 is LNHDA and CDR2 is SQIVND in the germline V gene (reference sequence). The CDR3 coding sequence is TGTGCCACCCAGGGGGGCGAGCTCATGAACACTGAAGCTTTCTTT. Translated: CATQGGELMNTEAFF.

This clone was seen only a few times. The gene calls are TRBV20-1 and TRBJ1-1, with D tentatively TRBD1 (5 bases). The V gene lost 6 bases and the J gene lost 7 bases, with 12 bases spanning the gap. The V gene's germline CDR1 is DFQATT and CDR2 SNEGSKA (reference sequence). This CDR3 has 11 amino acids. CDR3 amino acids: CSAATDLEAFF. For the CDR3, the DNA is TGCAGTGCGGCGACAGACCTTGAAGCTTTCTTT.

In its sample, this clone was seen once. The V gene is TRBV7-9, the J gene TRBJ2-1, with 7 bases lining up with TRBD2. V was pared by 2 bases and J by 0 bases, with 10 bases of the junction left unmatched. CDR3 length: 18 amino acids. Germline CDR1 is SEHNR and CDR2 is FQNEAQ (reference sequence). The DNA of the CDR3 is TGTGCCAGCAGCTTAAGGTGGCTAGCGGAAAGCTCCTACAATGAGCAGTTCTTC. This gives the protein CASSLRWLAESSYNEQFF.

The J gene is TRBJ1-1, the V gene TRBV7-3; D gene unclear. Trimming removed 5 bases from V and 7 bases from J, with 14 bases in between. Germline loops: CDR1 SGHTA, CDR2 FQGTGA. This CDR3 region has 13 residues. The DNA of the CDR3 is TGTGCCAGCAGCACAAACCGCGGTTGTGAAGCTTTCTTT. This translates into CASSTNRGCEAFF.

The chain links TRBV11-1 to TRBJ2-7, with 7 nucleotides matching TRBD2. CDR1 SGHAT and CDR2 FQDESV come from the germline V gene (reference sequence). The CDR3 is 14 amino acids. J lost 3 bases, V lost 3 bases, and 5 bases had no gene match. The CDR3, as DNA: TGTGCCAGCAGCTTGGGACTAATGGGCTACGAGCAGTACTTC. This encodes CASSLGLMGYEQYF.

This clone was seen more than once but under ten times. This sequence joins TRBV6-5 and TRBJ1-2; TRBD1 matches 9 bases. The CDR3 is 15 amino acids. CDR1 is MNHEY and CDR2 is SVGAGI in the germline V gene. The junction had 11 bases not matched to a gene; V was cut back by 7 bases and J by 5 bases. The CDR3 DNA sequence: TGTGCCAGCACGACCTCCGGGACAGGGATATATGGCTACACCTTC. Translating gives CASTTSGTGIYGYTF.

This chain connects TRBV15 to TRBJ1-2; TRBD1 agrees at 11 bases. CDR3 length equals 16 residues. The J segment lost 6 bases and the V segment lost 5 bases, leaving 11 bases of the junction unmatched. CDR1 is LNHNV, CDR2 YYDKDF, per germline (reference sequence). CDR3 nucleotides: TGTGCCACCAGCCGCAGTTGGACAGGGGGCTTAGATGGCTACACCTTC. As protein: CATSRSWTGGLDGYTF.

The chain recombines TRBV6-5 with TRBJ2-2, with D possibly being TRBD1 (6 bases). The CDR3 totals 15 residues. V was trimmed by 8 bases and J by 2 bases, leaving 15 bases between them. Germline V lookup: CDR1 MNHEY, CDR2 SVGAGI. Here the CDR3 reads CASGGHFTNTGELFF. DNA for the CDR3: TGTGCCAGCGGGGGACATTTCACCAACACCGGGGAGCTGTTTTTT.

This chain connects TRBV5-6 to TRBJ1-2; D call uncertain. Germline V gene lookup returns CDR1 SGHDT and CDR2 YYEEEE. V was pared by 1 base and J by 7 bases, with 5 bases between. This CDR3 region has 11 residues. CDR3 region: CASSLTGGYTF. Here the CDR3 DNA reads TGTGCCAGCAGCTTGACCGGTGGCTACACCTTC. The full variable domain, with the rest looked up from reference TRBV5-6 and TRBJ1-2, is DAGVTQSPTHLIKTRGQQVTLRCSPKSGHDTVSWYQQALGQGPQFIFQYYEEEERQRGNFPDRFSGHQFPNYSSELNVNALLLGDSALYLCASSLTGGYTFGSGTRLTVV.

This clone was observed a handful of times. The V gene is TRBV30, the J gene TRBJ2-7, with 7 bases matching TRBD1. The CDR3 is 12 amino acids. The junction had 2 bases not matched to a gene; V was cut back by 0 bases and J by 6 bases. The germline V gene has CDR1 GTSNPN and CDR2 SVGIG (reference sequence). For the CDR3, the DNA is TGTGCCTGGAGTGTAGGGGGCGGCGAGCAGTACTTC. Its protein is CAWSVGGGEQYF.